This T cell receptor beta chain came from a study of T cells after yellow fever vaccination (dated by TCRdb to the late 2010s). Concerning the study at large: The SMART-Seq v4 Ultra Low Input RNA kit was used to prepare libraries from fractions with low cell numbers. Two healthy male donors, one aged 18 to 30 and one aged 30 to 40 years, made up the cohort. Bulk TCR alpha and beta repertoires were sequenced longitudinally to track T-cell clones before and after primary and booster YFV17D yellow fever vaccination. Blood was drawn at multiple timepoints before and after primary and secondary immunization, with bulk PBMC replicates and cell subsets isolated.

This clonotype was observed a handful of times. The antigen it binds to is not known. No base quality values were provided; no much bigger clone lies one nucleotide off. TCR cDNA was made using 5'RACE template switching, a step that added a universal primer site and unique molecular identifiers. Priming for cDNA synthesis came from both the TCR alpha and TCR beta constant segments. Library amplification involved two PCR steps, and the second step added sample barcodes and sequencing adapters. Sequencing of the libraries was done on either Illumina HiSeq 2500 (2x100 bp) or NovaSeq (2x150 bp). For the original study's pipeline: MIGEC was used to demultiplex reads and collapse the reads into UMI consensus sequences, and MiXCR was used for V(D)J alignment. Using edgeR on replicate PBMC samples, clonotypes were called vaccine-responding if FDR was below 0.01 and the log2 fold change was above 5 up to day 15. Each bulk clonotype received a CD4 or CD8 identity based on whether the sequenced CD4 or CD8 repertoire contained that clonotype at higher abundance. The raw public data were reprocessed by TCRdb itself: fastp quality trimming at Q25, MiXCR clonotype calling, in-frame beta chains only. Rows matching on CDR3 protein sequence are summarized as one entry with the most common DNA and genes. Clone size and V and J calls follow TCRdb, not the original study. This sample holds hundreds of thousands of distinct CDR3 sequences; roughly 12% were observed only once. Clones ranked in the top ten supply about 15% of the sample.

This sample's treatment or condition label indicates: live attenuated yellow fever vaccine strain. At each blood-draw timepoint, two biological replicates of bulk PBMCs were obtained. A standard Ficoll-Paque protocol was used to isolate PBMCs from peripheral blood. RNA was extracted with TriZol from bulk PBMCs, CD4 and CD8 fractions, and dextramer-positive and dextramer-negative fractions. On the study overall, not on this receptor specifically: Most clones expanded after primary vaccination (about 96% of CD4 and about 85% of CD8) were re-detected after the booster, suggesting that broad memory maintenance occurred. A small share of clonotypes occurred in both CD4 and CD8 compartments, likely arising from convergent recombination. Only a couple of donors were included in the study, so the extent to which the findings can be generalized is limited. Compared with the primary T-cell response, the secondary T-cell response was faster but weaker, reaching its peak on day 5 rather than on day 15. Computational filtering was needed because FACS-sorted repertoires could contain abundant contaminating clonotypes from the bulk population.

The CDR3 goes from the cysteine to the phenylalanine over 13 residues. Only CDR3 DNA remains: 39 bases, in frame from the first base. CDR1 and CDR2 were assigned from the germline V gene (reference sequence) as LNHNV and YYDKDF. At the junction V is shortened by 6 bases and J by 1 base, with 10 bases in between. The sample here was PBMCs, taken on the day of the yellow fever booster vaccination. The rearranged segments are TRBV15 and TRBJ2-7, and TRBD2 may be the D gene, going by 7 matching bases. This clonotype originated in a man aged 30-40 years who received the YFV17D yellow fever vaccine. The CDR3 reads as follows: CATRGGGSYEQYF. At the DNA level, the sequence is TGTGCCACCAGGGGAGGGGGGTCCTACGAGCAGTACTTC.